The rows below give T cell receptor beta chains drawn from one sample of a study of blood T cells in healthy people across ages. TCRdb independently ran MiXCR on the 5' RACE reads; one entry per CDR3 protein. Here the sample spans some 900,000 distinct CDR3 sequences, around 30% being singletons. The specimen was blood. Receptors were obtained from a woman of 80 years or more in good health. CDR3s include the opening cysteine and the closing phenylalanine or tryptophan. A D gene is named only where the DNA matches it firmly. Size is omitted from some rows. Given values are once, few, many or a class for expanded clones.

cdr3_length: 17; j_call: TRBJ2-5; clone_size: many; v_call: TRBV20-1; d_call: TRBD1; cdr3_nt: TGCAGTGCTAGAGGTGCCTTGGGACAGGGGACCTCCAAGACCCAGTACTTC; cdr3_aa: CSARGALGQGTSKTQYF
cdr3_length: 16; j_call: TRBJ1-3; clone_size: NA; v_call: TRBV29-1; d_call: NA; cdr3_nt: TGCAGCGTTGAAGATCTCCGGGCCCTCTCTGGAAACACCATATATTTT; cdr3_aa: CSVEDLRALSGNTIYF
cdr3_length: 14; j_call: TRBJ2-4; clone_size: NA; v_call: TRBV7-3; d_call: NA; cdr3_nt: TGTGCCAGCAGCCGGGGTGCAGGTCCAAACATTCAGTACTTC; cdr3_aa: CASSRGAGPNIQYF
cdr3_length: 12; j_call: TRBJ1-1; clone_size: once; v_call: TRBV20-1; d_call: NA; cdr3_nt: TGCAGTGCTGGAGACGCGGGCACTGAAGCTTTCTTT; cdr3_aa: CSAGDAGTEAFF
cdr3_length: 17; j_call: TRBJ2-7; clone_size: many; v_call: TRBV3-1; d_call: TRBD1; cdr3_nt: TGTGCCAGCAGCCAAGCTTACACCGGGACAGGCATTTACGAGCAGTACTTC; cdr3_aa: CASSQAYTGTGIYEQYF
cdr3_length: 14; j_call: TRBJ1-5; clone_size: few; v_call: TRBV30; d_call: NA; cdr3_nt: TGTGCCTGGAGTATTTGGGCCAGCAATCAGCCCCAGCATTTT; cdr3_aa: CAWSIWASNQPQHF
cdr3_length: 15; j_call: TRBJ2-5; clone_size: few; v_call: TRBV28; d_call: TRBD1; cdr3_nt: TGTGCCAGCAGTTTTTGGGGACAGAAAGACGAGACCCAGTACTTC; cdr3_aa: CASSFWGQKDETQYF
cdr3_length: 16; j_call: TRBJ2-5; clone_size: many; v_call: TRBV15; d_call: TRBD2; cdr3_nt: TGTGCCACCAGCAGAGGATCCGGGACTAACCAAGAGACCCAGTACTTC; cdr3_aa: CATSRGSGTNQETQYF
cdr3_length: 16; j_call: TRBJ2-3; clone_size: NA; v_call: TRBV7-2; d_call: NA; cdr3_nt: TGTGCCAGCAGAGAACCCTCTGCGGGGGCCCCTCGGGCGCAGTATTTT; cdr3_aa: CASREPSAGAPRAQYF
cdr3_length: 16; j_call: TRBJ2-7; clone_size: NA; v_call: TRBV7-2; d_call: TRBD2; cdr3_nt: TGTGCCAGCAGCCCTAAGGGACTAGCGGGAGGGAACGAGCAGTACTTC; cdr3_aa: CASSPKGLAGGNEQYF
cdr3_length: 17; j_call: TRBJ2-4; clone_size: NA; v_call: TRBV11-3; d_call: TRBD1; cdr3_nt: TGTGCCAGCAGCACCCGGACAGGTGCGCGAGCCAAAAACATTCAGTACTTC; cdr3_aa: CASSTRTGARAKNIQYF
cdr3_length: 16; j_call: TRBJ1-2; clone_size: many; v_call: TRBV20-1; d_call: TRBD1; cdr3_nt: TGCAGTGCTAGAGATAATGGACAGACAGGGGGCTATGGCTACACCTTC; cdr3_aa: CSARDNGQTGGYGYTF
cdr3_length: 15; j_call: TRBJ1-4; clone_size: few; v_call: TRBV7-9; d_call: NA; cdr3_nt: TGTGCCAGCAGCCATGGACGGGGTTTTAATGAAAAACTGTTTTTT; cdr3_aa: CASSHGRGFNEKLFF
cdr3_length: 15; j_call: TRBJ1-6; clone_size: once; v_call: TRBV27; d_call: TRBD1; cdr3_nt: TGTGCCAGCAGTTTCCAAACAGGGGGCGTTTCACTCCTCCACTTT; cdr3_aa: CASSFQTGGVSLLHF
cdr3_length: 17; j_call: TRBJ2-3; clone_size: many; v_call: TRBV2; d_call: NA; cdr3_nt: TGTGCCAGCAGCCCCTCCGTTTTAGCCGGCGGCACAGATACGCAGTATTTT; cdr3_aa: CASSPSVLAGGTDTQYF
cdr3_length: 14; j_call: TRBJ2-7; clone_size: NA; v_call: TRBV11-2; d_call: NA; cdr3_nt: TGTGCCAGCAGCTTTAGGCAGGGGCTTAGCGAGCAGTACTTC; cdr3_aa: CASSFRQGLSEQYF
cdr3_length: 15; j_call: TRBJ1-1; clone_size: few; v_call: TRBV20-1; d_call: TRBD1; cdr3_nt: TGCAGTACTGTTGGACAGGAGGGGGTCGGCACTGAAGCTTTCTTT; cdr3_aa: CSTVGQEGVGTEAFF
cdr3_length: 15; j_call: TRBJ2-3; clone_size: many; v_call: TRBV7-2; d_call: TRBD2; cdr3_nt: TGTGCCAGCAGCCCCCAAAGCGGGGGCACAGATACGCAGTATTTT; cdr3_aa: CASSPQSGGTDTQYF
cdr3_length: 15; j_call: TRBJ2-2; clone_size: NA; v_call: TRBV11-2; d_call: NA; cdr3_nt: TGTGCCAGCAGCTTTATTCTGAGGGGCACCGGGGAGCTGTTTTTT; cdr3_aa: CASSFILRGTGELFF
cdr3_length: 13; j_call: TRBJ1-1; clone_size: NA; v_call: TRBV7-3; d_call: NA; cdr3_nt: TGTGCCAGCAGCTTAGAAAGCGGCCGGCAAGCTTTCTTT; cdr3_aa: CASSLESGRQAFF
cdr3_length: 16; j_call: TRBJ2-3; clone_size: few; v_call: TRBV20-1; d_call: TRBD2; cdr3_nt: TGCAGTGCTAGCCCTATCCTAGCGGGGGCCGAGGATACGCAGTATTTT; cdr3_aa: CSASPILAGAEDTQYF
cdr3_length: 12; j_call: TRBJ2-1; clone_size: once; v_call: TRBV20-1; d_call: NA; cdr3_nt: TGCAGTGCTAGAGAGGGCAGACAGGAGCGGTTCTTC; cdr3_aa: CSAREGRQERFF
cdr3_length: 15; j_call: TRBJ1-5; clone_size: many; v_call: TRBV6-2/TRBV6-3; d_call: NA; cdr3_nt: TGTGCCAGCAGTAACTTTCAGGGAAGCGGTCAGCCCCAGCATTTT; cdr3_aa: CASSNFQGSGQPQHF
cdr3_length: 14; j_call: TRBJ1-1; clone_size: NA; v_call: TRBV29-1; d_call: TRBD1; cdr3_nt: TGCAGCATAATGGGGCGGGACAGGGGGCGCCAAGCTTTCTTT; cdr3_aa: CSIMGRDRGRQAFF
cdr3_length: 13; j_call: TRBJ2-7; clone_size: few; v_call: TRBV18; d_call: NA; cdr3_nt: TGTGCCAGCTCACCACCACAGTCCTACGAGCAGTACTTC; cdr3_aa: CASSPPQSYEQYF
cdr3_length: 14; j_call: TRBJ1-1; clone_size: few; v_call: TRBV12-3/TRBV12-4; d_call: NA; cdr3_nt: TGTGCCAGCGGGCCCTCGGTGCAGGGTCGCAAAGCTTTCTTT; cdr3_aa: CASGPSVQGRKAFF
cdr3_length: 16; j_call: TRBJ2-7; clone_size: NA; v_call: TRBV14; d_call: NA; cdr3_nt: TGTGCCAGCAGCCAAGGTCGACTCAACCTCGGGGACGAGCAGTACTTC; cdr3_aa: CASSQGRLNLGDEQYF
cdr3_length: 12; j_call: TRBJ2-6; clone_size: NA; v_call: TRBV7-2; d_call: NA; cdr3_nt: TGTGCCAGCGGCTTAGCGCTATTCGTCCTGACTTTC; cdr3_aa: CASGLALFVLTF
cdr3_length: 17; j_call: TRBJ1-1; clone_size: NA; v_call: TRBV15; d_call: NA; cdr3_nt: TGTGCCACCAGCAGAGATCCCCCGCCCAGCATGAACACTGAAGCTTTCTTT; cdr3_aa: CATSRDPPPSMNTEAFF
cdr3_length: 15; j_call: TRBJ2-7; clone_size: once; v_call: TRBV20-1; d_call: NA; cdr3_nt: TGCAGTGCTAGAGATCAGTTGGGACCAGTTTACGAGCAGTACTTC; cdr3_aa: CSARDQLGPVYEQYF
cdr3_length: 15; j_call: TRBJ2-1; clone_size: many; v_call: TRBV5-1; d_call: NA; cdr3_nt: TGCGCCAGCAGCAAGGGACAAAGCTCCTACAATGAGCAGTTCTTC; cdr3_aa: CASSKGQSSYNEQFF
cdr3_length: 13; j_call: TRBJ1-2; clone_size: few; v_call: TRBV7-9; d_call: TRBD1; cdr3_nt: TGTGCCAGCAGCCCCTGGACAGGGAGCGGCTACACCTTC; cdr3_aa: CASSPWTGSGYTF
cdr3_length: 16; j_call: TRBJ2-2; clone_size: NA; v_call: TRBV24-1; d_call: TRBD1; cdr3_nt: TGTGCCACCAGTGATTTTCGGACAGGGTGGACCGGGGAGCTGTTTTTT; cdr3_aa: CATSDFRTGWTGELFF
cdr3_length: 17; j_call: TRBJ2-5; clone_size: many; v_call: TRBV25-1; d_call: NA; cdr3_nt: TGTGCCAGCACACCAAAGATCGGGTTTCGGGCGAAAGAGACCCAGTACTTC; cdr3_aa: CASTPKIGFRAKETQYF
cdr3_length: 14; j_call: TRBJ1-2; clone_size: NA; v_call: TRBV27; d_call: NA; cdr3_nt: TGTGCCAGCAGTCCTATTCTCGAGGGCTATGGCTACACCTTC; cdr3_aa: CASSPILEGYGYTF
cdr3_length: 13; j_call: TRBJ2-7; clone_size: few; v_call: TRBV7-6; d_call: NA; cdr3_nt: TGTGCCAGCAGCTTAGGGGAACCGGCCGAGCAGTACTTC; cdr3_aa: CASSLGEPAEQYF
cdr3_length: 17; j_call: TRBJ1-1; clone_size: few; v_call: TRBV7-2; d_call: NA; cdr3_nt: TGTGCCAGCAGCTTAGCAGGGACACCGGGCATGAACACTGAAGCTTTCTTT; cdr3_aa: CASSLAGTPGMNTEAFF
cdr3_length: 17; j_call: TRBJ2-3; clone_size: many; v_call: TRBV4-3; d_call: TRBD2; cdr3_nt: TGCGCCAGCAGCCAAGAGGTAGCGGGGACCAGCACAGATACGCAGTATTTT; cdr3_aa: CASSQEVAGTSTDTQYF
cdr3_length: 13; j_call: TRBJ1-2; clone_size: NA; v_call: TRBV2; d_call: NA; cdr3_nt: TGTGCCAGCAGCGGGGCGGACCTGCATGGCTACACCTTC; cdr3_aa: CASSGADLHGYTF
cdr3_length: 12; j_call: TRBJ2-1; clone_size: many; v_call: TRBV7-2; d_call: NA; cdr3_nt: TGTGCCAGCACCGGGGGGCCGGTAAGGCAGTTCTTC; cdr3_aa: CASTGGPVRQFF
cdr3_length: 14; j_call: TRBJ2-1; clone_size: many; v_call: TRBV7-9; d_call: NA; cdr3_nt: TGTGCCAGCAGCCCCACCGGGGCTTACAATGAGCAGTTCTTC; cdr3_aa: CASSPTGAYNEQFF
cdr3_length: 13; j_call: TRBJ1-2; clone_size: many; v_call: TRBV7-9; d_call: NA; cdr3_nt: TGTGCCAGCACATTATCGGGGCCTTATGGCTACACCTTC; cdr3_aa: CASTLSGPYGYTF
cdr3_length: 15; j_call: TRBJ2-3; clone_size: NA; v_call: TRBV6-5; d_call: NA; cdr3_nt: TGTACCAGCAGTTTCCAGGGACTGAGCACAGATACGCAGTATTTT; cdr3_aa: CTSSFQGLSTDTQYF
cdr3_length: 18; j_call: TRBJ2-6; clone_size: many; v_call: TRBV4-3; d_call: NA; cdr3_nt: TGCGCCAGCAGCCAAGAGGTGGGGGCGGCAGCTGGGGCCAACGTCCTGACTTTC; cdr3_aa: CASSQEVGAAAGANVLTF
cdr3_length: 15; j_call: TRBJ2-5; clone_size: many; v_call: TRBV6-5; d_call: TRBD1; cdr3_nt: TGTGCCAGCAAACTTCAGGGGGCCGACCAAGAGACCCAGTACTTC; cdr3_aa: CASKLQGADQETQYF
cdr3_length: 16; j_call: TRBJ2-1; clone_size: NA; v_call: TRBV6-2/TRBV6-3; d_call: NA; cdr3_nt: TGTGCCAGCAGTCCCTTGGGGCGGGGACGGGCCAGTGAGCAGTTCTTC; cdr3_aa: CASSPLGRGRASEQFF
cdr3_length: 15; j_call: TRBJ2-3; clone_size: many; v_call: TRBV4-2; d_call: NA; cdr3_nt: TGTGCCAGCAGCCCCTCCGGAAGTCACACAGATACGCAGTATTTT; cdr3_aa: CASSPSGSHTDTQYF